The 5 T cell receptor beta chains below all came from one sample that was sequenced in a study of T cell clones after liver transplantation. Data came from immunoSEQ multiplex PCR; TCRdb stores just in-frame clones and leaves some out. This table holds over 100,000 clones, more than 75% found once. The material was CD4+ T cells from blood, obtained before liver transplant. Every receptor here comes from a human donor who received a liver transplant.

The chain couples TRBV5-6 to TRBJ1-2, with 8 bases identical to TRBD1. V shed 2 bases and J 2 bases; nucleotides not matched to a gene: 11. This CDR3 spans 17 amino acids. Germline CDR1 reads SGHDT; CDR2 reads YYEEEE. CDR3 sequence: CASSFPEGQGANYGYTF. CDR3 nucleotide sequence: TGTGCCAGCAGCTTCCCCGAGGGGCAGGGGGCGAACTATGGCTACACCTTC.

The chain employs TRBV5-8 and TRBJ1-1; D unresolved. In germline, CDR1 is SGHTS, CDR2 YDEGEE. The CDR3 consists of 13 residues. V was pared by 4 bases and J by 4 bases, with 11 bases between. The CDR3 loop reads CASSRNSPTEAFF. The CDR3 nucleotides are TGTGCCAGCAGCCGGAATAGTCCCACTGAAGCTTTCTTT.

V gene TRBV11-2 combines with J gene TRBJ2-2; D tentatively reads TRBD1 or TRBD2 (5 bases each). Deletions cut 10 bases from V and 1 base from J, with 10 bases between. CDR3 length: 13 amino acids. CDR1 and CDR2 from the germline V gene are SGHAT and FQNNGV. CDR3 nucleotide sequence: TGTGCCACTTTTGGGGGGAACACCGGGGAGCTGTTTTTT. It translates to CATFGGNTGELFF.

CDR3 loop: CASSARITGTGASPLHF. DNA for the CDR3: TGTGCCAGCAGCGCGCGAATCACCGGGACGGGGGCTTCACCCCTCCACTTT. The rearrangement joins TRBV7-8 to TRBJ1-6, with D possibly matching TRBD1 (6 bases). The CDR3 consists of 17 residues. The germline gives CDR1 SGHVS, CDR2 FQNEAQ. Trimming stripped 5 bases from V and 9 bases from J, with 23 bases between.

The chain is built from TRBV21-1 and TRBJ2-2; TRBD2 is the table's D call, not checked against the DNA. TRBV21-1 is a known pseudogene. This CDR3 spans 20 amino acids. CDR3 DNA sequence: TGTGCCAGCAGCAAAGTACCCATTTCCGGGACTAGCGGGGGAACCGGGGAGCTGTTTTTT. Its protein product is CASSKVPISGTSGGTGELFF.